This paragraph covers one TCR beta chain sequence. Authors' analysis steps: Amplification of reference gene primers provided the estimated nucleated cell counts. TCRdb's table, derived via immunoSEQ multiplex PCR, lists solely in-frame clones and lacks some. The V and J calls and clone size are taken from that table; D and trimming were inferred from the DNA. There are approximately 200,000 clones in the sample; over 80% occur only once, and approximately 5% lies in the top ten. The data were taken from a study of blood T cell repertoires in COVID-19. As for the study in general: Samples came from the United States, Italy and Spain, spanning acute and convalescent COVID-19. Sources were T cells, B-cell-depleted T cells, or PBMCs; the material itself was cDNA or gDNA.

The source is a human donor in a cohort sampled during active COVID-19. Specimen: peripheral blood.

The CDR3 DNA reads as TGTGCCAGCAGCAAAGCGCGTCAGGACAGGGGGCCCTACGAGCAGTACTTC. Translation: CASSKARQDRGPYEQYF. The chain joins TRBV21-1 to TRBJ2-7; the table's D call TRBD1 went unverified against the DNA. TRBV21-1 is classified as a pseudogene. The CDR3 is 17 residues long.